The 15 T cell receptor beta chains reported below all come from one sample, sequenced in a study of technical replicates of blood from a handful of donors. Sequenced by immunoSEQ multiplex PCR; TCRdb stores in-frame clones only, minus some. This sample has some 49,000 clones, with 80% to 95% found just once. The sample comprised PBMCs. The receptor source for this set is a human donor in good health. Some clones in this sample may be carry-over from other donors' samples.

This chain links TRBV7-9 with TRBJ1-6; D is perhaps TRBD1 (5 bases). The CDR3 loop spans 14 amino acids. Deletions cut 4 bases from V and 7 bases from J, with 11 bases between. Per the germline V gene, CDR1 is SEHNR and CDR2 is FQNEAQ (reference sequence). This CDR3 is CASSSGFTNSPLHF. In nucleotides, the CDR3 is TGTGCCAGCAGCTCAGGGTTCACGAATTCACCCCTCCACTTT.

The chain has TRBV9 and TRBJ1-3; D is uncertain. CDR3 length: 13 amino acids. V lost 3 bases and J lost 2, with 6 bases in between. Per the germline V gene, CDR1 is SGDLS and CDR2 is YYNGEE. CDR3 nucleotides: TGTGCCAGCAGCGAGAGTACTGGAAACACCATATATTTT. This codes for CASSESTGNTIYF.

This chain uses TRBV5-4 with TRBJ1-2; TRBD1 matches at 7 bases. Germline V CDR1 and CDR2: SGHNT, YYREEE (reference sequence). The CDR3 sequence is 15 residues long. Trimming cost V 6 bases and J 8 bases; bases outside gene matches: 16. The CDR3 DNA reads TGTGCCAGCAACATAAGATCCGGGACAGTCTTCGGCTACACCTTC. Translating it yields CASNIRSGTVFGYTF.

This sequence joins TRBV9 and TRBJ2-7; 12 bases agree with TRBD2. This CDR3 contains 16 residues. Germline lookup yields CDR1 SGDLS and CDR2 YYNGEE. V shed 2 bases, J shed 2 bases, and the junction held 5 bases outside the gene matches. This CDR3 reads CASSVQGLAGPYEQYF. CDR3 sequence (DNA): TGTGCCAGCAGCGTTCAAGGACTAGCGGGGCCCTACGAGCAGTACTTC.

This clone was seen just once. This rearrangement joins TRBV5-1 to TRBJ1-2; tentatively, D is TRBD1 (6 bases). V was cut by 0 bases and J by 1 base, with 10 bases left in between. The CDR3 runs 15 residues. Germline V gene sequence: CDR1 SGHRS, CDR2 YFSETQ. The CDR3 nucleotides are TGCGCCAGCAGCTTGGACGGACAGATTAACTATGGCTACACCTTC. It encodes CASSLDGQINYGYTF.

The V call is TRBV13, the J call TRBJ1-1; 7 nucleotides align to TRBD1. Per the germline V gene, CDR1 is PRHDT and CDR2 is FYEKMQ (reference sequence). The CDR3 is 15 residues long. The junction had 7 bases not matched to a gene; V was cut back by 4 bases and J by 2 bases. Here the CDR3 DNA reads TGTGCCAGCAGCTACCCCGACAGGGTAAACACTGAAGCTTTCTTT. Translation gives CASSYPDRVNTEAFF.

This sequence joins TRBV10-3 and TRBJ1-5; 8 bases match TRBD1. This CDR3 is built from 17 residues. CDR1 is ENHRY and CDR2 is SYGVKD in the germline V gene. J was trimmed by 6 bases and V by 2 bases; bases with no gene match: 12. The chain's CDR3 is CAISERDRGRIGQPQHF. For the CDR3, the DNA is TGTGCCATCAGTGAGCGCGACAGGGGTAGAATAGGTCAGCCCCAGCATTTT.

V is TRBV7-2 and J is TRBJ2-5, with no clear D. The ends were cut back, 4 bases at V and 1 base at J, with 7 bases in the middle. The CDR3 consists of 13 residues. Looked up from germline, CDR1 is SGHTA and CDR2 is FQGNSA. CDR3 protein: CASSSWSQETQYF. CDR3 DNA sequence: TGTGCCAGCAGCTCCTGGAGCCAAGAGACCCAGTACTTC.

The gene calls are TRBV7-6 and TRBJ2-1, with 8 bases fitting TRBD2. The germline V gene encodes CDR1 SGHVS and CDR2 FNYEAQ. This CDR3 has 15 amino acids. The V gene end was trimmed by 0 bases and the J gene end by 8 bases; junction bases not matched to a gene: 6. This chain's CDR3 is CASSLASGTGHEQFF. CDR3 in DNA: TGTGCCAGCAGCTTAGCTAGCGGGACGGGCCATGAGCAGTTCTTC.

V and J are TRBV11-2 and TRBJ2-7; 10 positions agree with TRBD2. Germline V gives CDR1 SGHAT, CDR2 FQNNGV. This CDR3 is built from 15 residues. V was pared by 3 bases and J by 7 bases, with 9 bases of the junction left unmatched. This chain's CDR3 is CASSFGAGGMWEQYF. The CDR3 bases are TGTGCCAGCAGCTTCGGAGCGGGGGGGATGTGGGAGCAGTACTTC.

This chain connects TRBV7-2 to TRBJ2-1; possibly TRBD1 for D (5 bases). CDR1 is SGHTA, CDR2 FQGNSA, per germline. The length of the CDR3 is 15 residues. Trimming took off 1 base at V and 7 bases at J, with 14 bases between the two ends. CDR3 coding DNA: TGTGCCAGCAGCTTAGACAGGCAATACTTGAATGAGCAGTTCTTC. It encodes CASSLDRQYLNEQFF.

The DNA of the CDR3 is TGTGCCAGCAGGCCCGGGACTACCGACAGGCAGCAGTACTTC. Its protein is CASRPGTTDRQQYF. The chain has TRBV6-1 and TRBJ2-7; D is possibly TRBD2 (7 bases). This CDR3 has 14 amino acids. Germline loops: CDR1 MNHNS, CDR2 SASEGT. The ends were cut back, 6 bases at V and 8 bases at J, with 20 bases in the middle.

In this sample, this clone turned up once. This chain uses TRBV9 with TRBJ1-3; no reliable D call. Germline CDR1 and CDR2: SGDLS and YYNGEE. V was cut by 5 bases and J by 2 bases, with 11 bases left in between. This CDR3 region has 14 residues. The CDR3 sequence is CASSPKGAGNTIYF. In nucleotides, the CDR3 is TGTGCCAGCAGTCCGAAGGGAGCTGGAAACACCATATATTTT.

V usage is TRBV11-2 and J usage is TRBJ2-7; 9 nucleotides align to TRBD1. The CDR3 spans 15 residues. CDR1 is SGHAT, CDR2 FQNNGV, per germline. J lost 4 bases, V lost 5 bases, and 9 bases had no gene match. The CDR3 bases are TGTGCCAGCAGCCCCCTAACAGGGGGCTCATACGAGCAGTACTTC. Translation: CASSPLTGGSYEQYF.

The chain joins TRBV13 to TRBJ2-7; 11 bases fit TRBD2. V was clipped by 2 bases and J by 5 bases; unmatched bases: 8. CDR1 PRHDT and CDR2 FYEKMQ come from the germline V gene (reference sequence). The CDR3 totals 16 residues. CDR3 residues: CASSLLASGRLDEQYF. The DNA for the CDR3 is TGTGCCAGCAGCTTATTGGCTAGCGGGAGGCTCGACGAGCAGTACTTC.